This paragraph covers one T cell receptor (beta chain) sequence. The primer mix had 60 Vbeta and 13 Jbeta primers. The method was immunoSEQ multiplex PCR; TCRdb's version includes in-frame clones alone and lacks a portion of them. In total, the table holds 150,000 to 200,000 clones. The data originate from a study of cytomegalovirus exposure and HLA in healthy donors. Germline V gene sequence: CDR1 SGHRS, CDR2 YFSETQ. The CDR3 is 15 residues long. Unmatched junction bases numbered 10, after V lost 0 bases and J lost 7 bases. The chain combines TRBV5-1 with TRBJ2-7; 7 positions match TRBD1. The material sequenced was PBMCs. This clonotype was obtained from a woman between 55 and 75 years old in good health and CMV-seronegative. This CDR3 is CASSLGEDRVREQYF. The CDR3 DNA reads TGCGCCAGCAGCTTGGGGGAAGACAGGGTGAGGGAGCAGTACTTC.